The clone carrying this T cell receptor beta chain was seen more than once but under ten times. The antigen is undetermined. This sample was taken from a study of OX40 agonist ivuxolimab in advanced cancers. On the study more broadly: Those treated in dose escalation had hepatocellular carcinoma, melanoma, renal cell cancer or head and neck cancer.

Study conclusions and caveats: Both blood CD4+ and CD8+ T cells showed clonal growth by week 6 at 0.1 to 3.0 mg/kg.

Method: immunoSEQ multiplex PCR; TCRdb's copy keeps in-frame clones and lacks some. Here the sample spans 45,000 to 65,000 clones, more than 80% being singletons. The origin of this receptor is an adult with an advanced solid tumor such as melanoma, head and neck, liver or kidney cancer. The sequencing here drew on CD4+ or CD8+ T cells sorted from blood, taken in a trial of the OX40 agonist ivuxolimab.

The CDR3 DNA reads TGTGCCAGCAGCCAAGTAATCGGTGCGGGAAACACCATATATTTT. Residues: CASSQVIGAGNTIYF. The rearrangement links TRBV4-2 to TRBJ1-3, with D unresolved. Trimming took 1 base from V and 4 from J, leaving 11 bases between them. The CDR3 loop spans 15 amino acids. Germline CDR1 and CDR2: LGHNA and YNFKEQ.